The 19 T cell receptor beta chains reported below all come from one sample, sequenced in a study of blood T cell repertoires in COVID-19. TCRdb keeps only in-frame clones here, not all; method: immunoSEQ multiplex PCR. Of around 310,000 clones listed, about nine tenths were seen once; the top ten hold under 15%. Material: peripheral blood. All receptors come from a woman aged 60-75 years with acute or convalescent COVID-19.

The chain couples TRBV27 to TRBJ2-2; maybe TRBD1 (5 bases). Germline V gives CDR1 MNHEY, CDR2 SMNVEV (reference sequence). Trimming took off 3 bases at V and 6 bases at J, with 14 bases between the two ends. The CDR3 contains 15 residues. The CDR3 here is CASSFTAGFPGELFF. CDR3 DNA: TGTGCCAGCAGTTTTACCGCAGGGTTTCCCGGGGAGCTGTTTTTT.

The rearrangement links TRBV5-6 to TRBJ1-1, with TRBD1 as a possible D gene (6 bases). The CDR3 covers 13 residues. Trimming left V 2 bases short and J 5 bases short, with 10 bases between. Germline values: CDR1 SGHDT, CDR2 YYEEEE. The CDR3 sequence: CASSFGQSTEAFF. The DNA for the CDR3 is TGTGCCAGCAGCTTCGGACAGTCAACTGAAGCTTTCTTT.

V and J are TRBV6-2 or TRBV6-3 and TRBJ2-1; 7 bases match TRBD2. Trimming removed 0 bases from V and 12 bases from J; junction bases left unmatched: 5. Germline CDR1 is MNHEY and CDR2 is SVGEGT. There are 13 residues in the CDR3. The CDR3 loop is CASSYSRLAGQFF. CDR3 DNA sequence: TGTGCCAGCAGTTACTCCCGACTAGCCGGGCAGTTCTTC.

This chain joins TRBV9 and TRBJ2-1; 12 nucleotides match TRBD2. After removal of 5 bases from V and 7 bases from J, the junction contained 7 bases not matched to a gene. The germline CDR1 and CDR2 sequences are SGDLS and YYNGEE. This CDR3 contains 15 residues. The CDR3 DNA reads TGTGCCAGCAGTCCGACTAGCGGGGGTAGGAATGAGCAGTTCTTC. This sequence encodes CASSPTSGGRNEQFF.

The V gene is TRBV4-2, the J gene TRBJ1-2, with D possibly being TRBD1 (6 bases). The germline V gene has CDR1 LGHNA and CDR2 YNFKEQ. This CDR3 is built from 13 residues. Deletions cut 0 bases from V and 7 bases from J, with 9 bases between. CDR3 protein: CASSQETGVGYTF. In DNA form, the CDR3 reads TGTGCCAGCAGCCAAGAGACAGGCGTTGGCTACACCTTC.

V and J are TRBV6-1 and TRBJ2-7, with D perhaps matching TRBD1 (6 bases). This CDR3 has 14 amino acids. Germline CDR1 and CDR2: MNHNS and SASEGT. Between the trimmed V and J ends, which lost 2 bases and 2 bases, there was a span of 10 bases. Here the CDR3 reads CASSEYRAPYEQYF. CDR3 DNA: TGTGCCAGCAGTGAATACAGGGCCCCCTACGAGCAGTACTTC.

V is TRBV7-3 and J is TRBJ2-1; TRBD2 matches 8 bases. Germline CDR1 is SGHTA and CDR2 is FQGTGA. With 5 bases clipped from V and 0 bases from J, the junction kept 6 bases outside the gene matches. This CDR3 region has 16 residues. This CDR3 is CASSRTSGLSYNEQFF. CDR3 sequence (DNA): TGTGCCAGCAGCCGTACTAGCGGTCTCTCCTACAATGAGCAGTTCTTC.

The chain carries TRBV27 and TRBJ1-2, with D unclear. The CDR3 extends over 14 amino acids. The V gene's germline CDR1 is MNHEY and CDR2 SMNVEV (reference sequence). Trimming removed 6 bases from V and 2 bases from J, with 13 bases in between. This CDR3 is CASRFMTGNYGYTF. The CDR3 DNA follows: TGTGCCAGCAGATTCATGACGGGGAACTATGGCTACACCTTC.

This clone has a single count. This chain connects TRBV7-6 to TRBJ2-5, with 7 bases fitting TRBD2. CDR1 and CDR2 (germline): SGHVS, FNYEAQ. V was clipped by 2 bases and J by 3 bases; unmatched bases: 6. This CDR3 contains 15 residues. The CDR3 region has the DNA TGTGCCAGCAGCTTAACTGTCCGGGGGGAAGAGACCCAGTACTTC. Protein sequence: CASSLTVRGEETQYF.

The chain combines TRBV4-3 with TRBJ1-2, with TRBD1 matching over 11 bases. V lost 0 bases, J lost 4 bases, and 7 bases stayed unmatched. Germline values: CDR1 LGHNA, CDR2 YSLEER. This CDR3 is built from 17 residues. The CDR3 spells CASSQDRGDRGFYGYTF. CDR3 nucleotide sequence: TGCGCCAGCAGCCAAGATAGGGGGGACAGGGGGTTCTATGGCTACACCTTC.

CDR3 nucleotide sequence: TGCGCCAGCAGCTTGTGGTACAATGGGGAGAATGAGCAGTACTTC. Protein: CASSLWYNGENEQYF. V is TRBV5-1 and J is TRBJ2-7; tentative D call: TRBD2 (5 bases). The germline V and J ends were trimmed by 1 base and 7 bases, with 18 bases remaining between them. Germline V gene lookup returns CDR1 SGHRS and CDR2 YFSETQ. The CDR3 length is 15 residues.

The rearrangement uses TRBV3-1 (or the pseudogene TRBV3-2) and TRBJ2-7; D is possibly TRBD2 (7 bases). The V end was cut by 1 base, the J end by 5 bases, with 15 bases between. Germline-derived CDR1 and CDR2 are LGHDT and YNNKEL (reference sequence). This CDR3 spans 15 amino acids. CDR3 sequence reads: CASSQGPGGQNEQYF. The CDR3 nucleotides are TGTGCCAGCAGCCAAGGGCCGGGGGGCCAGAACGAGCAGTACTTC.

The chain employs TRBV25-1 and TRBJ1-1, with no clear D. Between the trimmed V and J ends, which lost 2 bases and 9 bases, there was a span of 10 bases. The CDR3 contains 12 residues. Germline loops: CDR1 MGHDK, CDR2 SYGVNS. This CDR3 is CASSEAGGQAFF. The DNA of the CDR3 is TGTGCCAGCAGTGAAGCGGGCGGACAAGCTTTCTTT.

The chain recombines TRBV19 with TRBJ1-3, with D tentatively TRBD1 (5 bases). From germline, CDR1 is LNHDA and CDR2 SQIVND (reference sequence). V shed 7 bases and J shed 2 bases, with 18 bases lying between them. The CDR3 runs to 16 residues. The CDR3 DNA follows: TGTGCCAGTACCTCCCGAGGAGGGGTAACTGGAAACACCATATATTTT. This encodes CASTSRGGVTGNTIYF.

V gene TRBV27 combines with J gene TRBJ2-6, with 7 bases identical to TRBD1. The ends lost 6 bases at V and 1 base at J; junction bases unmatched: 12. This CDR3 spans 18 amino acids. Germline CDR1 and CDR2: MNHEY and SMNVEV (reference sequence). CDR3 nucleotides: TGTGCCAGCAGCGGACCGGGACAGACCACTTCTGGGGCCAACGTCCTGACTTTC. It yields the protein CASSGPGQTTSGANVLTF. Looking up the rest from reference TRBV27 and TRBJ2-6 gives the full variable domain: EAQVTQNPRYLITVTGKKLTVTCSQNMNHEYMSWYRQDPGLGLRQIYYSMNVEVTDKGDVPEGYKVSRKEKRNFPLILESPSPNQTSLYFCASSGPGQTTSGANVLTFGAGSRLTVL.

The chain has TRBV6-2 or TRBV6-3 and TRBJ2-1; perhaps TRBD1 as D (6 bases). Germline CDR1 is MNHEY and CDR2 is SVGEGT. The length of the CDR3 is 15 residues. V was pared by 6 bases and J by 6 bases, with 18 bases between. CDR3 coding DNA: TGTGCCAGCAGCCACAAAAATATCAGGGGCAATGAGCAGTTCTTC. Residues: CASSHKNIRGNEQFF.

The gene calls are TRBV6-5 and TRBJ2-7, with 8 bases matching TRBD1. The germline CDR1 and CDR2 sequences are MNHEY and SVGAGI. J lost 3 bases, V lost 8 bases, and 6 bases had no gene match. This CDR3 is 13 amino acids long. The CDR3 spells CASGQGAFYEQYF. As DNA, the CDR3 is TGTGCCAGCGGGCAGGGGGCCTTCTACGAGCAGTACTTC.

The table lists this clone with a count of one. This chain uses TRBV7-2 with TRBJ1-1; 7 bases are a match to TRBD1. The CDR3 is made up of 15 amino acids. Germline CDR1 reads SGHTA; CDR2 reads FQGNSA. V was pared by 1 base and J by 1 base, with 3 bases of the junction left unmatched. DNA for the CDR3: TGTGCCAGCAGCTTAGGTGGGACAGCGAACACTGAAGCTTTCTTT. Residues: CASSLGGTANTEAFF.

The chain joins TRBV27 to TRBJ1-1, with 9 nucleotides matching TRBD1. Germline V gene data show CDR1 as MNHEY and CDR2 as SMNVEV (reference sequence). With V trimmed by 10 bases and J by 3 bases, 6 bases remained unmatched. The CDR3 covers 13 residues. Here the CDR3 DNA reads TGTGCCATCGGGACAGGGAGGTACACTGAAGCTTTCTTT. As protein: CAIGTGRYTEAFF.